The table lists the clone carrying this T cell receptor beta chain with a few counts. The protocol was immunoSEQ multiplex PCR, while the TCRdb copy is restricted to in-frame clones and leaves out a portion. The profile covers about 230,000 clones, with about 88% appearing a single time and about 0.93% taken by the ten largest. This record belongs to a study of blood T cell repertoires in COVID-19. J gave up 5 bases and V 10 bases, and 10 bases lay outside the gene matches. In germline, CDR1 is MNHEY, CDR2 SVGAGI. This CDR3 spans 13 amino acids. The chain uses TRBV6-5 and TRBJ2-7; TRBD2 matches 8 bases. The sequence was obtained from a man aged 35 to 55 with acute or convalescent COVID-19. The sequenced sample consisted of peripheral blood. CDR3 DNA sequence: TGTGCCACCGGGGGGGCGTCTTGGAACGAGCAGTACTTC. Protein: CATGGASWNEQYF.